This T cell receptor beta chain was profiled in a study of T cell changes during pregnancy in multiple sclerosis. Measured with immunoSEQ multiplex PCR; TCRdb has only the in-frame clones, and not every one. The table shows about 77,000 clones, with about 92% occurring only once. CDR1 is GTSNPN, CDR2 SVGIG, per germline (reference sequence). This CDR3 is 14 amino acids long. Trimming took off 5 bases at V and 4 bases at J, with 16 bases between the two ends. This TCR came from a female donor in good health, enrolled as a control in a pregnancy study. Specimen: peripheral blood, collected after pregnancy. This sequence joins TRBV30 and TRBJ2-3; perhaps TRBD2 as D (5 bases). CDR3 DNA sequence: TGTGCCTGGGAAATCGGGGAGCTTTCAGATACGCAGTATTTT. It yields the protein CAWEIGELSDTQYF. The full variable domain, its missing parts supplied by reference TRBV30 and TRBJ2-3, is SQTIHQWPATLVQPVGSPLSLECTVEGTSNPNLYWYRQAAGRGLQLLFYSVGIGQISSEVPQNLSASRPQDRQFILSSKKLLLSDSGFYLCAWEIGELSDTQYFGPGTRLTVL.